A selection of T cell receptor beta chains follows, all from one sample in a study of T cells in Graves' hyperthyroidism and ophthalmopathy. TCRdb re-called the multiplex PCR reads through MiXCR, storing one row per CDR3 protein. The table has over 300,000 distinct CDR3 sequences, approximately 14% seen once. Sequenced material: blood. All receptors derive from a woman aged 60 to 75 with Graves' hyperthyroidism. CDR3s include the opening cysteine and the closing phenylalanine or tryptophan. The order of the fields is clone size, V gene, J gene, D gene, CDR3 DNA, CDR3 protein. The D gene is left open where the match is weak. The size of a clone is reported for some rows only, either as once, few or many, or as a class for expanded clones.

>many|TRBV20-1|TRBJ1-5|.
TGCAGTGCTAAGGGCGTGGGCTTATCAAGCAATCAGCCCCAGCATTTT
CSAKGVGLSSNQPQHF
>many|TRBV27|TRBJ1-5|.
TGTGCCAGCAGTTATCAGGGGAGCAATCAGCCCCAGCATTTT
CASSYQGSNQPQHF
>few|TRBV24-1|TRBJ2-2|TRBD2
TGTGCCACCAGTGGTCTTAGCGGGACCGTCACCGGGGAGCTGTTTTTT
CATSGLSGTVTGELFF
>many|TRBV11-3|TRBJ1-1|.
TGTGCCAGCAGCTTACCCGGGCCGCCGAACACTGAAGCTTTCTTT
CASSLPGPPNTEAFF
>many|TRBV3-1|TRBJ1-1|TRBD1
TGTGCCAGCAGCTTAGACAGGGGGAACTCTGAAGCTTTCTTT
CASSLDRGNSEAFF
>few|TRBV12-5|TRBJ2-1|.
TGTGCTAGTGGTCCACCGTGGCCTGAGCAGTTCTTC
CASGPPWPEQFF
>.|TRBV6-5|TRBJ1-2|.
TGTGCCAGCAGTTCCCTCAGAGGGGACTACACCTTC
CASSSLRGDYTF
>.|TRBV19|TRBJ2-7|.
TGTGCCAGTAGTATTGGCCAGCCACCCTACGAGCAGTACTTC
CASSIGQPPYEQYF
>many|TRBV29-1|TRBJ2-5|.
TGCAGCGTTGCCTGGGAGGCACAAGAGACCCAGTACTTC
CSVAWEAQETQYF
>many|TRBV20-1|TRBJ2-1|TRBD2
TGCAGTGCTAGAGAGGGGCGGGAGTTCGAGCAGTTCTTC
CSAREGREFEQFF
>.|TRBV19|TRBJ1-2|.
TGTGCCAGTAGGGAGGTGTCTACTAACTATGGCTACACCTTC
CASREVSTNYGYTF
>.|TRBV5-1|TRBJ2-3|.
TGCGCCAGCAGCTTGGCTGGCAGCGGCCCTAGCACAGATACGCAGTATTTT
CASSLAGSGPSTDTQYF
>many|TRBV30|TRBJ1-1|.
TGTGCCTGGAGCTGGGGGGGTGGGTCTGAAGCTTTCTTT
CAWSWGGGSEAFF
>many|TRBV12-3/TRBV12-4|TRBJ2-3|.
TGTGCCAGCAGGGCAGATACGCAGTATTTT
CASRADTQYF
>.|TRBV28|TRBJ1-2|.
TGTGCCAGCAGTCCATCACTAGGGAGGGGCGAAGGCTACACCTTC
CASSPSLGRGEGYTF
>many|TRBV6-1|TRBJ2-3|.
TGTGCCAGCAGAGCATACACAGATACGCAGTATTTT
CASRAYTDTQYF
>many|TRBV2|TRBJ1-3|.
TGTGCCAGCAGTGGAGGACAGTGGAACACCATATATTTT
CASSGGQWNTIYF
>many|TRBV20-1|TRBJ2-5|.
TGCAGTGCTAAATTAACCAGTCTCGCGACCCAGTACTTC
CSAKLTSLATQYF
>.|TRBV12-3/TRBV12-4|TRBJ2-7|TRBD2
TGTGCCAGCAGTTTTGGACTAGCGGGAGCGGGGCAGTACTTC
CASSFGLAGAGQYF
>few|TRBV19|TRBJ2-3|TRBD2
TGTGCCAGTAGTATACAGGCGGGAGGGCCTGAAACAGATACGCAGTATTTT
CASSIQAGGPETDTQYF
>few|TRBV4-2|TRBJ2-1|.
TGTGCCAGCAGCCAAGATCTGGCTAGCTCCTACAATGAGCAGTTCTTC
CASSQDLASSYNEQFF
>many|TRBV7-3|TRBJ2-3|TRBD1
TGTGCCAGCAGCTTAATGGGGACAGGGGAGATCACAGATACGCAGTATTTT
CASSLMGTGEITDTQYF
>many|TRBV12-3/TRBV12-4|TRBJ1-1|.
TGTGCCAGCAGTTTAGGGGCCGGGGGTGAAGCTTTCTTT
CASSLGAGGEAFF
>many|TRBV30|TRBJ1-3|TRBD1
TGTGCCTTCGGAGGGGGCCGCTCTGGAAACACCATATATTTT
CAFGGGRSGNTIYF
>.|TRBV7-2|TRBJ2-3|.
TGTGCCAGCAGCCCTGGGTCGGGTGCGCAGTATTTT
CASSPGSGAQYF
>many|TRBV9|TRBJ1-1|TRBD1
TGTGCCAGCAGCGTAGAGGACAGGGAGGGTAACACTGAAGCTTTCTTT
CASSVEDREGNTEAFF
>many|TRBV12-3/TRBV12-4|TRBJ2-5|TRBD2
TGTGCCAGCAGCCGGACTAGCGGAGTGGAGACCCAGTACTTC
CASSRTSGVETQYF
>many|TRBV5-1|TRBJ2-1|TRBD2
TGCGCCAGCAGCAGTAGCGGGAGGGACAATGAGCAGTTCTTC
CASSSSGRDNEQFF
>.|TRBV6-2/TRBV6-3|TRBJ2-7|.
TGTGCCAGCAGTAGGGGACTCATCTACTACGAGCAGTACTTC
CASSRGLIYYEQYF
>few|TRBV29-1|TRBJ2-2|.
TGCAGCGTGGGGGGCCGGGCAGCCGGGGAGCTGTTTTTT
CSVGGRAAGELFF
>many|TRBV7-2|TRBJ2-7|.
TGTGCCAGCAGCTTTGTATACGAGCAGTACTTC
CASSFVYEQYF
>few|TRBV10-2|TRBJ2-7|.
TGCGCCAGCAGTGGGGGACAATACACCTACGAGCAGTACTTC
CASSGGQYTYEQYF
>few|TRBV20-1|TRBJ2-5|.
TGCAGTGCTCCCTTTAGCGTACAAGAGACCCAGTACTTC
CSAPFSVQETQYF
>few|TRBV29-1|TRBJ2-5|.
TGCAGCGTAACGAAGATCGGACAAGTCCAAGAGACCCAGTACTTC
CSVTKIGQVQETQYF
>few|TRBV11-2|TRBJ1-1|.
TGTGCCAGCAGCTTAGGTTTACTCTTGAACACTGAAGCTTTCTTT
CASSLGLLLNTEAFF
>once|TRBV20-1|TRBJ2-7|.
TGCGGTGCTAGAGGATCCATAGGGTACGAGCAGTACTTC
CGARGSIGYEQYF